This is a list of T cell receptor beta chains from one sample in a study of read filtering for tumor transcriptome and immune sequencing. TCRdb recomputed calls from the reads with MiXCR, one row per CDR3 protein. Among about 63,000 distinct CDR3 sequences listed, approximately 15% were seen once. Sequencing was done on a sample of a population of CD138-negative cells sorted from bone marrow. The receptors were gathered from a donor at least 40 years old with multiple myeloma. The CDR3 runs from the conserved cysteine through the conserved F or W. D genes are given only for firm matches. Part of the rows lack a size; the others show once, few, many or a class for expanded clones.

d_call: NA
cdr3_length: 16
v_call: TRBV11-2
clone_size: many
j_call: TRBJ2-2
cdr3_aa: CASSFGTGTATGELFF
cdr3_nt: TGTGCCAGCAGCTTCGGGACCGGGACGGCCACCGGGGAGCTGTTTTTT

d_call: TRBD1
cdr3_length: 12
v_call: TRBV20-1
clone_size: many
j_call: TRBJ1-1
cdr3_aa: CSARDRGTEAFF
cdr3_nt: TGCAGTGCTAGGGACAGGGGCACTGAAGCTTTCTTT

d_call: NA
cdr3_length: 13
v_call: TRBV7-9
clone_size: many
j_call: TRBJ1-1
cdr3_aa: CASSFDGNTEAFF
cdr3_nt: TGTGCCAGCAGCTTCGACGGAAACACTGAAGCTTTCTTT

d_call: NA
cdr3_length: 15
v_call: TRBV18
clone_size: many
j_call: TRBJ1-1
cdr3_aa: CASSPTDSKNTEAFF
cdr3_nt: TGTGCCAGCTCCCCGACAGATAGCAAGAACACTGAAGCTTTCTTT

d_call: NA
cdr3_length: 14
v_call: TRBV7-2
clone_size: many
j_call: TRBJ2-2
cdr3_aa: CASSLRQPTGELFF
cdr3_nt: TGTGCCAGCAGCTTAAGACAGCCCACCGGGGAGCTGTTTTTT

d_call: NA
cdr3_length: 15
v_call: TRBV5-1
clone_size: few
j_call: TRBJ1-1
cdr3_aa: CASRRGGDGDTEAFF
cdr3_nt: TGCGCCAGCAGGAGGGGAGGCGACGGTGATACTGAAGCTTTCTTT

d_call: TRBD2
cdr3_length: 15
v_call: TRBV29-1
clone_size: many
j_call: TRBJ2-7
cdr3_aa: CSVGISGGPGYEQYF
cdr3_nt: TGCAGCGTTGGGATCTCGGGAGGGCCGGGGTACGAGCAGTACTTC

d_call: NA
cdr3_length: 14
v_call: TRBV28
clone_size: many
j_call: TRBJ2-7
cdr3_aa: CASRPETATYEQYF
cdr3_nt: TGTGCCAGCAGACCTGAGACAGCGACCTACGAGCAGTACTTC

d_call: TRBD2
cdr3_length: 14
v_call: TRBV7-9
clone_size: many
j_call: TRBJ2-5
cdr3_aa: CASPPGLAEETQYF
cdr3_nt: TGTGCCAGCCCTCCGGGACTAGCGGAAGAGACCCAGTACTTC

d_call: NA
cdr3_length: 13
v_call: TRBV27
clone_size: many
j_call: TRBJ2-5
cdr3_aa: CASRRKGRETQYF
cdr3_nt: TGTGCCAGCAGACGTAAAGGGAGGGAGACCCAGTACTTC

d_call: NA
cdr3_length: 12
v_call: TRBV7-2
clone_size: many
j_call: TRBJ1-4
cdr3_aa: CASSLDQGKLFF
cdr3_nt: TGTGCCAGCAGCTTAGATCAGGGGAAACTGTTTTTT

d_call: TRBD1
cdr3_length: 15
v_call: TRBV12-3/TRBV12-4
clone_size: few
j_call: TRBJ1-1
cdr3_aa: CASSFRTGSNTEAFF
cdr3_nt: TGTGCCAGCAGTTTCAGGACAGGCTCGAACACTGAAGCTTTCTTT

d_call: TRBD2
cdr3_length: 16
v_call: TRBV7-3
clone_size: many
j_call: TRBJ2-3
cdr3_aa: CASSPAGDAGTDTQYF
cdr3_nt: TGTGCCAGCAGCCCGGCGGGAGACGCGGGCACAGATACGCAGTATTTT

d_call: NA
cdr3_length: 15
v_call: TRBV5-1
clone_size: many
j_call: TRBJ2-7
cdr3_aa: CASSLEGDFSYEQYF
cdr3_nt: TGCGCCAGCAGCCTAGAAGGCGATTTCTCCTACGAGCAGTACTTC

d_call: NA
cdr3_length: 13
v_call: TRBV12-3/TRBV12-4
clone_size: many
j_call: TRBJ2-1
cdr3_aa: CASSPRDYNEQFF
cdr3_nt: TGTGCCAGCAGCCCCCGGGACTACAATGAGCAGTTCTTC

d_call: NA
cdr3_length: 15
v_call: TRBV10-3
clone_size: many
j_call: TRBJ2-1
cdr3_aa: CANAPTEIPSNEQFF
cdr3_nt: TGTGCCAACGCTCCGACTGAAATTCCCTCCAATGAGCAGTTCTTC

d_call: TRBD1
cdr3_length: 15
v_call: TRBV15
clone_size: many
j_call: TRBJ1-1
cdr3_aa: CATSRFRQGNTEAFF
cdr3_nt: TGTGCCACCAGCAGATTCCGACAGGGTAACACTGAAGCTTTCTTT

d_call: TRBD1
cdr3_length: 16
v_call: TRBV14
clone_size: many
j_call: TRBJ1-6
cdr3_aa: CASSPGTGGGNSPLHF
cdr3_nt: TGTGCCAGCAGCCCTGGGACAGGGGGCGGTAATTCACCCCTCCACTTT

d_call: TRBD1
cdr3_length: 14
v_call: TRBV7-9
clone_size: NA
j_call: TRBJ2-3
cdr3_aa: CASSSDRGQDTQYF
cdr3_nt: TGTGCCAGCAGCTCCGACAGGGGGCAAGATACGCAGTATTTT

d_call: TRBD1
cdr3_length: 16
v_call: TRBV7-6
clone_size: NA
j_call: TRBJ2-7
cdr3_aa: CASSLERGQGAREQYF
cdr3_nt: TGTGCCAGCAGCTTAGAAAGAGGACAGGGGGCGCGAGAGCAGTACTTC

d_call: TRBD1
cdr3_length: 15
v_call: TRBV9
clone_size: many
j_call: TRBJ2-2
cdr3_aa: CASSVSGGDTGELFF
cdr3_nt: TGTGCCAGCAGCGTTTCAGGGGGCGACACCGGGGAGCTGTTTTTT

d_call: NA
cdr3_length: 15
v_call: TRBV10-3
clone_size: many
j_call: TRBJ2-1
cdr3_aa: CAISEFAGTFNEQFF
cdr3_nt: TGTGCCATCAGTGAATTCGCGGGAACTTTCAATGAGCAGTTCTTC

d_call: NA
cdr3_length: 11
v_call: TRBV6-6
clone_size: many
j_call: TRBJ2-7
cdr3_aa: CASSERYEQYF
cdr3_nt: TGTGCCAGCAGCGAGAGGTACGAGCAGTACTTC

d_call: TRBD2
cdr3_length: 17
v_call: TRBV7-8
clone_size: few
j_call: TRBJ2-1
cdr3_aa: CASSPQISGSVFNEQFF
cdr3_nt: TGTGCCAGCAGCCCTCAGATTAGCGGGAGTGTATTCAATGAGCAGTTCTTC

d_call: TRBD1
cdr3_length: 15
v_call: TRBV7-9
clone_size: many
j_call: TRBJ2-1
cdr3_aa: CASSLGQGRVDEQFF
cdr3_nt: TGTGCCAGCAGCTTAGGACAGGGCAGGGTAGATGAGCAGTTCTTC

d_call: NA
cdr3_length: 12
v_call: TRBV27
clone_size: many
j_call: TRBJ2-3
cdr3_aa: CASIGTAELQYF
cdr3_nt: TGTGCCAGCATAGGGACGGCCGAATTGCAGTATTTT

d_call: TRBD2
cdr3_length: 15
v_call: TRBV4-1
clone_size: many
j_call: TRBJ2-3
cdr3_aa: CASSQREFGTDTQYF
cdr3_nt: TGCGCCAGCAGCCAGCGGGAGTTCGGCACAGATACGCAGTATTTT

d_call: TRBD2
cdr3_length: 16
v_call: TRBV20-1
clone_size: many
j_call: TRBJ2-1
cdr3_aa: CSATSSQREHYNEQFF
cdr3_nt: TGCAGTGCTACCTCTAGCCAGCGGGAGCACTACAATGAGCAGTTCTTC